This T cell receptor beta chain originates from a study of T cell responses to AZD1222 COVID-19 vaccine. Data came from immunoSEQ multiplex PCR; TCRdb stores just in-frame clones and leaves some out. Among around 210,000 clones, roughly 94% were seen once, and the ten largest hold over 1.5%. This CDR3 is built from 16 residues. Trimming took off 1 base at V and 2 bases at J, with 17 bases between the two ends. CDR1 is GTSNPN and CDR2 is SVGIG in the germline V gene (reference sequence). This clonotype was obtained from an adult who received the MenACWY meningococcal vaccine as a control. Specimen: peripheral blood, collected 28 days after the second dose of the MenACWY control vaccine. The chain is built from TRBV30 and TRBJ1-2; possible D gene TRBD1, 6 bases. CDR3 in DNA: TGTGCCTGGAGTGAGGTAACAGGGCATTCCAACTATGGCTACACCTTC. Protein sequence: CAWSEVTGHSNYGYTF.